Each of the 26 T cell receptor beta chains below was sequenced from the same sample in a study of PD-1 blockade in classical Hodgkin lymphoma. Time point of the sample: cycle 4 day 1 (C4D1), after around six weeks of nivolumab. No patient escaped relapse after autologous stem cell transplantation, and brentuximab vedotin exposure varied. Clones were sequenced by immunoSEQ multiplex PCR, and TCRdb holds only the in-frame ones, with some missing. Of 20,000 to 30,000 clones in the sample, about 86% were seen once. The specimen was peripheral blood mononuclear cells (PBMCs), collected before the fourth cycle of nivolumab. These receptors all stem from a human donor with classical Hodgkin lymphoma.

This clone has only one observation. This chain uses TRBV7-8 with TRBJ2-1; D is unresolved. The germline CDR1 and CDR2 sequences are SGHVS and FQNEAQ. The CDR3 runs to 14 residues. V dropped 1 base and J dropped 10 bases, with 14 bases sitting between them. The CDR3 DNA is TGTGCCAGCAGCTTAGTACCAAGCAGTCCCGAGCAGTTCTTC. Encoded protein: CASSLVPSSPEQFF.

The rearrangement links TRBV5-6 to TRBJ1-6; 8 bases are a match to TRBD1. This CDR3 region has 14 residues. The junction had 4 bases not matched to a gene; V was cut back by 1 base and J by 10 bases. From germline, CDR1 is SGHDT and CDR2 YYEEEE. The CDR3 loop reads CASSLPGGPSPLHF. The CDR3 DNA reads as TGTGCCAGCAGCTTGCCAGGGGGCCCCTCACCCCTCCACTTT.

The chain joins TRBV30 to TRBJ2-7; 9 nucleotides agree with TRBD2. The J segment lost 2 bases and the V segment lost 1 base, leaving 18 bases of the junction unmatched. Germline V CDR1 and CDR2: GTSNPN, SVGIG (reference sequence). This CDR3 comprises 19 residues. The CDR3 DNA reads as TGTGCCTGGAGTGGGGTTGGTTACAAACTAGCGGGCTCCCCCTACGAGCAGTACTTC. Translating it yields CAWSGVGYKLAGSPYEQYF.

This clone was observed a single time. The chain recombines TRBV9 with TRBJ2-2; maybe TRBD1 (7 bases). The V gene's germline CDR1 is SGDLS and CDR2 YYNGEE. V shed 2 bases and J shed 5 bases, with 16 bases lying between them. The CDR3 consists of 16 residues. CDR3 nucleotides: TGTGCCAGCAGCGTGATACAGGGGAGGTATACCGGGGAGCTGTTTTTT. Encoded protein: CASSVIQGRYTGELFF. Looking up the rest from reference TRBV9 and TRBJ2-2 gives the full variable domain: DSGVTQTPKHLITATGQRVTLRCSPRSGDLSVYWYQQSLDQGLQFLIQYYNGEERAKGNILERFSAQQFPDLHSELNLSSLELGDSALYFCASSVIQGRYTGELFFGEGSRLTVL.

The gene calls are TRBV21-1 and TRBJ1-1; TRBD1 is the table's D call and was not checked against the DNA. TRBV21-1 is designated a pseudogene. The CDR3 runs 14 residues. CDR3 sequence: CASSKETGGTEAFF. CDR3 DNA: TGTGCCAGCAGCAAAGAAACAGGGGGAACTGAAGCTTTCTTT.

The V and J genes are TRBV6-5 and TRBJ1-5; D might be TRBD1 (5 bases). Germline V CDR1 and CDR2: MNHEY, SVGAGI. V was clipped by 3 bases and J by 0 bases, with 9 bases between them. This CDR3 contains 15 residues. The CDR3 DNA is TGTGCCAGCAGTTATGACAGCAATAGCAATCAGCCCCAGCATTTT. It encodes CASSYDSNSNQPQHF.

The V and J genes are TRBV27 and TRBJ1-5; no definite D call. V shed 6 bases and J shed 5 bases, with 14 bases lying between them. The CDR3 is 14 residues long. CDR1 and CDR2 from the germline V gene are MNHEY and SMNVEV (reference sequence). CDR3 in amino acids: CASSLTGRDQPQHF. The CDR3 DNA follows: TGTGCCAGCAGCCTTACGGGTCGGGATCAGCCCCAGCATTTT.

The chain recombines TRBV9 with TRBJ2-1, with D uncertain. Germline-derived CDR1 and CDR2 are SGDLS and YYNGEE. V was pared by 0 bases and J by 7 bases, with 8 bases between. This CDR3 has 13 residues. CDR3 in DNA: TGTGCCAGCAGCGTAGCGTCTTTGAATGAGCAGTTCTTC. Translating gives CASSVASLNEQFF.

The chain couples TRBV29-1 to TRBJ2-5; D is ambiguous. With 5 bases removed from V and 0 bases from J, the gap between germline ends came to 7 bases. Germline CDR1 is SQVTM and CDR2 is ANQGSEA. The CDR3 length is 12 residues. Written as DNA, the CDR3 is TGCAGCGTTAAGCAGTACCAAGAGACCCAGTACTTC. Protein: CSVKQYQETQYF. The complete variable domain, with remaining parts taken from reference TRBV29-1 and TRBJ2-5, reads SAVISQKPSRDICQRGTSLTIQCQVDSQVTMMFWYRQQPGQSLTLIATANQGSEATYESGFVIDKFPISRPNLTFSTLTVSNMSPEDSSIYLCSVKQYQETQYFGPGTRLLVL.

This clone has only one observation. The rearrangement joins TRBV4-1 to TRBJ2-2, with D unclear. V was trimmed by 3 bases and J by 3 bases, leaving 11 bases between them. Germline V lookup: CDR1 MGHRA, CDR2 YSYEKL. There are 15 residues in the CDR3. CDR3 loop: CASSQLWAHTGELFF. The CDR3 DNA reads TGCGCCAGCAGCCAGCTTTGGGCCCACACCGGGGAGCTGTTTTTT.

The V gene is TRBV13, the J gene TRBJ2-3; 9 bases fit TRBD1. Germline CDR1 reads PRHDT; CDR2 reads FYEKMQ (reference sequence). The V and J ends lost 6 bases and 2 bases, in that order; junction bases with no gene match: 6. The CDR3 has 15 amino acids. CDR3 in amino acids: CASRPGTGPTDTQYF. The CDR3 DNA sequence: TGTGCCAGCAGACCCGGGACAGGGCCCACAGATACGCAGTATTTT. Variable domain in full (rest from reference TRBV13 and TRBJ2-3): AAGVIQSPRHLIKEKRETATLKCYPIPRHDTVYWYQQGPGQDPQFLISFYEKMQSDKGSIPDRFSAQQFSDYHSELNMSSLELGDSALYFCASRPGTGPTDTQYFGPGTRLTVL.

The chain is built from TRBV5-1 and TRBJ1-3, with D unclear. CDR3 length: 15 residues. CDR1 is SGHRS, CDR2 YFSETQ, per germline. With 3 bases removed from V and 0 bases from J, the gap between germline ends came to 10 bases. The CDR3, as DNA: TGCGCCAGCAGCTACGACATCATCTCTGGAAACACCATATATTTT. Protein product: CASSYDIISGNTIYF.

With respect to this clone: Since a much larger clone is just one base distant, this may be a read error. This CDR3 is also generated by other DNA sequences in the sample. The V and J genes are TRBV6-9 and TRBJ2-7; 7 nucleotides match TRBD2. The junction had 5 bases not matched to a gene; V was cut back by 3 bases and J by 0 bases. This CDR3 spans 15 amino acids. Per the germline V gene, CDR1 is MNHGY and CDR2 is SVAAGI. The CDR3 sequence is CASSYSGTNSYEQYF. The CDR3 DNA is TGTGCCAGCAGTTACTCCGGGACTAACTCCTACGAGCAGTACTTC.

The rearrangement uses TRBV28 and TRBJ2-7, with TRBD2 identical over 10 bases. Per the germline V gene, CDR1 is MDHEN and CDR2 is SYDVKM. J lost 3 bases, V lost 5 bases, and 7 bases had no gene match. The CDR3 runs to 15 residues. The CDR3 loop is CASSIGTSAYYEQYF. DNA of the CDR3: TGTGCCAGCAGTATTGGGACTAGCGCTTACTACGAGCAGTACTTC.

The CDR3 sequence is CASSLGVRNQPQHF. The DNA of the CDR3 is TGTGCCAGCAGTCTTGGTGTACGCAATCAGCCCCAGCATTTT. The genes are TRBV27 and TRBJ1-5; D is ambiguous. Germline V gives CDR1 MNHEY, CDR2 SMNVEV (reference sequence). The V gene lost 5 bases and the J gene lost 2 bases, with 10 bases spanning the gap. This CDR3 has 14 amino acids.

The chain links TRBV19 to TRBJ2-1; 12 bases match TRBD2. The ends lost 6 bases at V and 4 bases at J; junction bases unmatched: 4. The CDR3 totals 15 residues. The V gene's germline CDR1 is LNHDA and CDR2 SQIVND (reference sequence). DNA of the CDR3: TGTGCCAGTAGCAATGGACTAGCGGGGTACAATGAGCAGTTCTTC. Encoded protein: CASSNGLAGYNEQFF.

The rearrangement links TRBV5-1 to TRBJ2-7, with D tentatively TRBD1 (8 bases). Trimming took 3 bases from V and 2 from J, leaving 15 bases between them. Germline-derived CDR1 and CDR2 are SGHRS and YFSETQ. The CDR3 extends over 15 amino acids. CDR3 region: CASSYRQGRAYEQYF. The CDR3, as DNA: TGCGCCAGCAGCTACCGACAGGGGAGGGCCTACGAGCAGTACTTC.

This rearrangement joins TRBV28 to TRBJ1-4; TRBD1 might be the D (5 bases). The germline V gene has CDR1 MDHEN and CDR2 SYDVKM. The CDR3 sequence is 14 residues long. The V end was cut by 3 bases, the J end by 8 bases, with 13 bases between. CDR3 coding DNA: TGTGCCAGCAGTTTTGGGGGTTGGGGGGAAAAACTGTTTTTT. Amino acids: CASSFGGWGEKLFF. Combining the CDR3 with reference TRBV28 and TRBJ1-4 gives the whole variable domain DVKVTQSSRYLVKRTGEKVFLECVQDMDHENMFWYRQDPGLGLRLIYFSYDVKMKEKGDIPEGYSVSREKKERFSLILESASTNQTSMYLCASSFGGWGEKLFFGSGTQLSVL.

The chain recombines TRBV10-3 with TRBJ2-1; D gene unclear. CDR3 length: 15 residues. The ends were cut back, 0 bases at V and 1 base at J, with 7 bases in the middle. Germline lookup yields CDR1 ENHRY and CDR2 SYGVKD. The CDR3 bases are TGTGCCATCAGTGAGTCCGGCAGTTCCTACAATGAGCAGTTCTTC. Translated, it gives CAISESGSSYNEQFF.

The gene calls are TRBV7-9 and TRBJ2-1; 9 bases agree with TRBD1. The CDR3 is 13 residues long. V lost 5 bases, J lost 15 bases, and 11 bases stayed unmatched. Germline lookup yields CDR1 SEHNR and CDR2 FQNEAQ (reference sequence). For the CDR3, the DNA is TGTGCCAGCAGCCCGCCCCGGGACAGGGCTCCGTTCTTC. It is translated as CASSPPRDRAPFF.

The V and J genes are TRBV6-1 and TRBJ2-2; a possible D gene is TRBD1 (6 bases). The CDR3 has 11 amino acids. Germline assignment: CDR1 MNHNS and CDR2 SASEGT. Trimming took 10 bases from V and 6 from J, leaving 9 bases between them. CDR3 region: CATRGSGELFF. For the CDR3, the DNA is TGTGCCACCAGGGGTTCCGGGGAGCTGTTTTTT.

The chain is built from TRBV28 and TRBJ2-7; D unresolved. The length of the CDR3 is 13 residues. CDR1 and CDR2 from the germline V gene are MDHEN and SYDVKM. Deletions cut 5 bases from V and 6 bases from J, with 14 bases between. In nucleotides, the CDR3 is TGTGCCAGCAGTCCTATTCGGACCGGCGAGCAGTACTTC. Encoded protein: CASSPIRTGEQYF.

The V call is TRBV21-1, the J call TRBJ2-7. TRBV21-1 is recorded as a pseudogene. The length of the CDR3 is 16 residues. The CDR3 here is CASTFAAEGVLYEQYF. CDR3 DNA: TGTGCCAGCACTTTTGCGGCGGAGGGGGTCTTGTACGAGCAGTACTTC.

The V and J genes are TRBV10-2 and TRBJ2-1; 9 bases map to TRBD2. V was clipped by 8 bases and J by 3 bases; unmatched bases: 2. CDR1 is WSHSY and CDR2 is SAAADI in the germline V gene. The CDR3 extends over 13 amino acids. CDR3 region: CASQREDYNEQFF. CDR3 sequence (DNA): TGCGCCAGCCAGCGGGAGGACTACAATGAGCAGTTCTTC.

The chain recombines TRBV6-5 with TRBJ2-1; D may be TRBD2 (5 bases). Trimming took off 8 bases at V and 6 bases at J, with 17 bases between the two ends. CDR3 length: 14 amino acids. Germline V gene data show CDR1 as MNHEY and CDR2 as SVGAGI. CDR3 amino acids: CASRRRGRSNEQFF. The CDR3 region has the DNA TGTGCCAGCCGACGAAGAGGGCGCAGCAATGAGCAGTTCTTC.

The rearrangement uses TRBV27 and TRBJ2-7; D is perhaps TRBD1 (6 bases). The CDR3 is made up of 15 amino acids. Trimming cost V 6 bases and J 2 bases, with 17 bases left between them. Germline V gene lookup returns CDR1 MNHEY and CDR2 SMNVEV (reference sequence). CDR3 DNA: TGTGCCAGCAGCTCTAACCGGGACATTGCCTACGAGCAGTACTTC. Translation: CASSSNRDIAYEQYF.